This T cell receptor beta chain was identified during a study of CXCR3-negative and CXCR3-positive naive CD8 T cells. Triplicate 300,000-cell sorts were made of each CD8+ T cell subset. Study-level findings and limits: Partly lower CXCR3 expression followed cryopreservation, and most assays relied on fresh PBMCs. Naive subsets showed comparable surface CD5, and TCR interaction strength was also inferred from TRB CDR3 physicochemistry. Compared with CXCR3-negative naive cells, CXCR3-positive naive cells showed more hydrophobic TRB CDR3s.

In preparing the TRB cDNA libraries, 5' RACE with UMI labels was used. From the 5' RACE reads, TCRdb lists one entry per CDR3 protein and no DNA. The repertoire table contains some 5,700 distinct CDR3 sequences. This clonotype is labeled medium-sized based on frequency. The antigen is unknown. The receptor comes from a human donor in good health. Some clones in this sample may be carry-over from other donors' samples. The sample was naive CXCR3+ CD8+ T cells from blood. Subset indicated: CD45RO-CCR7+CD27+CD95- naive CD8+ T cells expressing CXCR3 (TNR3+).

This CDR3 is CSVEVRTRPTYNEQFF. V usage is TRBV29-1 and J usage is TRBJ2-1; TCRdb's D gene call, TRBD2, goes unchecked for lack of DNA. From germline, CDR1 is SQVTM and CDR2 ANQGSEA. The CDR3 contains 16 residues.